This TCR beta chain was observed in a study of cytomegalovirus exposure and HLA in healthy donors. Study in general: There were 300 to 400 genotyped donors. Of these, about 80% fell in the genetic ancestry cluster associated with self-reported Caucasian donors. Study results and limitations: Later analysis associated a missense DCLRE1C variant with TCR beta V- and J-gene trimming.

Points on this clone: Its target is unknown. A junction boundary mismatches the germline segment, possibly from a read error.

Use of 60 Vbeta and 13 Jbeta primers characterized the PCR. Sequencing was performed with immunoSEQ multiplex PCR; in TCRdb, only in-frame clones are kept and a portion is missing. Here the sample spans roughly 81,000 clones, 79% being singletons. Donors in the study were healthy people who gave bone marrow. Germline CDR1 SGHDT, CDR2 YYEEEE. This CDR3 comprises 15 residues. The sequenced sample consisted of PBMCs. The clonotype originates from a man aged 30 to 39 in good health and CMV-seronegative. The V gene is TRBV5-6, the J gene TRBJ1-2; the D gene is possibly TRBD1 (5 bases). Here the CDR3 reads CASSLAIGGAYGYPF. DNA of the CDR3: TGTGCCAGCAGCTTGGCCATAGGAGGGGCTTATGGCTACCCCTTC.